The next 6 T cell receptor beta chains were all read from a single sample in a study of blood T cell repertoires in COVID-19. Produced via immunoSEQ multiplex PCR; TCRdb's table is partial and in-frame only. The table lists 180,000 or so clones, around nine tenths of them singletons. The material sequenced was peripheral blood. The receptors originated from a man younger than 35 with active or convalescent COVID-19.

The gene calls are TRBV19 and TRBJ2-7; tentatively, D is TRBD2 (5 bases). Trimming took 0 bases from V and 4 from J, leaving 7 bases between them. The germline V gene encodes CDR1 LNHDA and CDR2 SQIVND (reference sequence). This CDR3 contains 13 residues. CDR3 DNA: TGTGCCAGTAGTATAGAGGGCGGGTACGAGCAGTACTTC. This codes for CASSIEGGYEQYF. Variable domain in full (rest from reference TRBV19 and TRBJ2-7): DGGITQSPKYLFRKEGQNVTLSCEQNLNHDAMYWYRQDPGQGLRLIYYSQIVNDFQKGDIAEGYSVSREKKESFPLTVTSAQKNPTAFYLCASSIEGGYEQYFGPGTRLTVT.

This clone was found a few times. The chain joins TRBV18 to TRBJ1-1; D is unresolved. The V gene's germline CDR1 is KGHSH and CDR2 LQKENI. This CDR3 is built from 13 residues. Trimming cost V 1 base and J 6 bases, with 9 bases left between them. The CDR3 nucleotides read TGTGCCAGCTCACCACATGAACGGGCTGAAGCTTTCTTT. Protein: CASSPHERAEAFF.

The J gene is TRBJ2-3, the V gene TRBV5-1; TRBD2 is a possible D gene (6 bases). This CDR3 comprises 15 residues. Trimming shortened V by 3 bases and J by 0 bases, and 11 bases separated the two germline ends. Per the germline V gene, CDR1 is SGHRS and CDR2 is YFSETQ. The CDR3 is CASSSGLLSTDTQYF. For the CDR3, the DNA is TGCGCCAGCAGCTCGGGACTTCTAAGCACAGATACGCAGTATTTT.

The chain combines TRBV5-1 with TRBJ2-1, with 7 bases fitting TRBD2. CDR1 is SGHRS and CDR2 is YFSETQ in the germline V gene. This CDR3 is built from 16 residues. Losses at the gene ends were 0 bases for V and 0 bases for J; bases not matched to a gene: 3. The CDR3 DNA reads as TGCGCCAGCAGCTTGGATGGCGGGAGCTCCTACAATGAGCAGTTCTTC. Translated: CASSLDGGSSYNEQFF.

This clone was recorded only once. The chain combines TRBV11-2 with TRBJ1-1; weak D call: TRBD1 (6 bases). The germline gives CDR1 SGHAT, CDR2 FQNNGV. Trimming left V 0 bases short and J 3 bases short, with 11 bases between. The CDR3 consists of 15 residues. The CDR3 DNA is TGTGCCAGCAGCTTAGATGCCAGGGGATACACTGAAGCTTTCTTT. Encoded protein: CASSLDARGYTEAFF.

V is TRBV19 and J is TRBJ1-6; 7 bases fit TRBD1. Per the germline V gene, CDR1 is LNHDA and CDR2 is SQIVND (reference sequence). With V trimmed by 4 bases and J by 7 bases, 10 bases remained unmatched. CDR3 length: 16 residues. CDR3 region: CASSSPKDRSNSPLHF. Here the CDR3 DNA reads TGTGCCAGTAGTAGCCCGAAGGACAGGTCCAATTCACCCCTCCACTTT.